This TCR beta chain was identified in a study of shared clonotypes between healthy human individuals. For the study at large: Each donor's CD8 memory used one plate, CD8 naive two, each CD4 subset three.

Sequencing used immunoSEQ multiplex PCR; TCRdb keeps in-frame clones, though not all of them. Altogether some 2,100,000 clones are present, 95% being singletons, with the ten largest covering approximately 0.13%. Germline CDR1 reads ENHRY; CDR2 reads SYGVKD. CDR3 size: 14 residues. Trimming pared 4 bases from V and 3 bases from J, leaving 12 bases between. The receptor's source is a man between 18 and 35 years old in good health. The J gene is TRBJ2-5, the V gene TRBV10-3; no clear D gene. Sequencing used naive CD4+ T cells sorted from blood. The subset was: CD45RA+ positively selected. The CDR3 loop reads CAISVSGSEETQYF. The CDR3, as DNA: TGTGCCATCAGTGTGTCTGGGTCGGAAGAGACCCAGTACTTC.